The T cell receptor beta chain under discussion was sequenced for a study of tumor and adjacent non-tumor tissue in lung cancer. In the study overall: Aged about 30 to 76 years, patients included more than nine men and about five women with stage I to III disease.

Germline loops: CDR1 SGHDT, CDR2 YYEEEE. There are 12 residues in the CDR3. A modified ARM-PCR protocol with three rounds of nested PCR amplified TCRbeta. Using its own MiXCR run on the multiplex PCR reads, TCRdb lists one record per CDR3 protein. The sample has over 130,000 distinct CDR3 sequences, roughly 66% seen once; the top ten hold 15% to 20%. A remark on this clonotype: The antigen remains undetermined. This could be a read error, since a much larger clone is one nucleotide away.

This sample's RNA came from whole unsorted tissue. Study-level results: Tumor tissue had significantly higher TCR diversity than normal lung.

The V and J genes are TRBV5-6 and TRBJ2-7; D unresolved. This clonotype was sampled from a man aged 55-75 years with small cell lung cancer. Sequencing was performed on lung tumor tissue. In DNA form, the CDR3 reads TGTGCCAGCAGTTTTCGGGCCTACGAGAAGTACTTC. As protein: CASSFRAYEKYF.